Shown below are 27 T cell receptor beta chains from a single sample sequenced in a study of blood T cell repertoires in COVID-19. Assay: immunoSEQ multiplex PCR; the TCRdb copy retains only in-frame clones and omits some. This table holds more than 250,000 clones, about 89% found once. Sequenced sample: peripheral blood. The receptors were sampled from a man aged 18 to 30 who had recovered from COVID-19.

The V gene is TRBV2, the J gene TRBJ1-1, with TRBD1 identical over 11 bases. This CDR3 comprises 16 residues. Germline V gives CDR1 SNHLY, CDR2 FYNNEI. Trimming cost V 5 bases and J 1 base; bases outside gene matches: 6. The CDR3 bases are TGTGCCAGCAGTCAAAGGACAGGGGGCCGGAACACTGAAGCTTTCTTT. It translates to CASSQRTGGRNTEAFF.

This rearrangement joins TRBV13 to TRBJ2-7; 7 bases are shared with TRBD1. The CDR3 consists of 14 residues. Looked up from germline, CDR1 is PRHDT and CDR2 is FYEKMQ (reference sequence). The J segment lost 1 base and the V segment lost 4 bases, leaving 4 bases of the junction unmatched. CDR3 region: CASSSGTDSYEQYF. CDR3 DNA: TGTGCCAGCAGCTCCGGGACAGATTCCTACGAGCAGTACTTC.

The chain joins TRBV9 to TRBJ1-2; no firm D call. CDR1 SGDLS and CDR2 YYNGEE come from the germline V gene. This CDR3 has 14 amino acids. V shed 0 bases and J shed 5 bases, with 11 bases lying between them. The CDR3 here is CASSVGGEVYGYTF. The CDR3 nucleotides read TGTGCCAGCAGCGTAGGGGGAGAAGTTTATGGCTACACCTTC.

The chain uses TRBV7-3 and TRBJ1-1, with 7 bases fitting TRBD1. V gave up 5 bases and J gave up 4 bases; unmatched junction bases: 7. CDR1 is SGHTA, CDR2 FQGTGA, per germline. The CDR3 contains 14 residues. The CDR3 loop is CASSARGRATEAFF. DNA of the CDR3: TGTGCCAGCAGCGCCAGGGGGAGAGCCACTGAAGCTTTCTTT.

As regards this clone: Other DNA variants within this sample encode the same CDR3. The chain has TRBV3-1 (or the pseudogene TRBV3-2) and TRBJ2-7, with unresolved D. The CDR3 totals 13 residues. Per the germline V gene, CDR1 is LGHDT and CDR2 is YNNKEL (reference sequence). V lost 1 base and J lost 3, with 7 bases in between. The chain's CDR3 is CASSQGLSYEQYF. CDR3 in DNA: TGTGCCAGCAGCCAAGGACTGAGCTACGAGCAGTACTTC.

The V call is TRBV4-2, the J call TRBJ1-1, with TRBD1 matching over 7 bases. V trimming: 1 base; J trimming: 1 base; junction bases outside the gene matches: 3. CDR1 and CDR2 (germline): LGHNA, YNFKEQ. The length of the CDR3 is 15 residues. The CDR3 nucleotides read TGTGCCAGCAGCCAAGGACAGGGAGGGAACACTGAAGCTTTCTTT. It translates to CASSQGQGGNTEAFF.

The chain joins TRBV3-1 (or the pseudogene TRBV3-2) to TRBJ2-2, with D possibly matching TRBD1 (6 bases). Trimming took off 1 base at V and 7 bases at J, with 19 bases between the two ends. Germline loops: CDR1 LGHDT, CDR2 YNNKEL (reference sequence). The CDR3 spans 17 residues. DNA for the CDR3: TGTGCCAGCAGCCAAGTGTTAGGCAGGGGTAATATCGGGGAGCTGTTTTTT. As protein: CASSQVLGRGNIGELFF.

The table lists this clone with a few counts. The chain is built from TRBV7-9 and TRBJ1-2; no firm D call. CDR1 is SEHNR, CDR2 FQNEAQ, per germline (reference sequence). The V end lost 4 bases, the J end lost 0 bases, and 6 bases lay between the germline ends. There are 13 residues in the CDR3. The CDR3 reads CASSSYTNYGYTF. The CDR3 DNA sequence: TGTGCCAGCAGCTCCTATACTAACTATGGCTACACCTTC. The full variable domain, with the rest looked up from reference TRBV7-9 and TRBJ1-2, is DTGVSQNPRHKITKRGQNVTFRCDPISEHNRLYWYRQTLGQGPEFLTYFQNEAQLEKSRLLSDRFSAERPKGSFSTLEIQRTEQGDSAMYLCASSSYTNYGYTFGSGTRLTVV.

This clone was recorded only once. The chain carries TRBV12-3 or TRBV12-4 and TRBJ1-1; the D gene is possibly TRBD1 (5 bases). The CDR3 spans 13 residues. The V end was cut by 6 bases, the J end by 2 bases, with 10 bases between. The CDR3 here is CASRLQGNTEAFF. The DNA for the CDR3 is TGTGCCAGCAGATTGCAGGGTAACACTGAAGCTTTCTTT.

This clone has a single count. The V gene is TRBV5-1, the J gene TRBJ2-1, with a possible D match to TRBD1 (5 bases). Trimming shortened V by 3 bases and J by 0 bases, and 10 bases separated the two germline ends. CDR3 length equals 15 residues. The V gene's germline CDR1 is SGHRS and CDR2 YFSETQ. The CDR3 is CASSSARASYNEQFF. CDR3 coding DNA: TGCGCCAGCAGCTCCGCCAGGGCCTCCTACAATGAGCAGTTCTTC.

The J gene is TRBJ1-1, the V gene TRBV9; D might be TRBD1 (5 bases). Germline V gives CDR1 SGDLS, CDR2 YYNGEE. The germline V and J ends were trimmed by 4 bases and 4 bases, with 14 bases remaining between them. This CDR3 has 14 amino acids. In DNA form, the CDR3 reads TGTGCCAGCAGCCCCTCGGGGGTGGGCACTGAAGCTTTCTTT. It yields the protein CASSPSGVGTEAFF.

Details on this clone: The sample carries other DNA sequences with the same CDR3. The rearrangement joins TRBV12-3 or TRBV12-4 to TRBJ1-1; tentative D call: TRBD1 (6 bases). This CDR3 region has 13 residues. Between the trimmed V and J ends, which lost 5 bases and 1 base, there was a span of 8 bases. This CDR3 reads CASSLQGNTEAFF. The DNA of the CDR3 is TGTGCCAGCAGTCTACAGGGGAACACTGAAGCTTTCTTT.

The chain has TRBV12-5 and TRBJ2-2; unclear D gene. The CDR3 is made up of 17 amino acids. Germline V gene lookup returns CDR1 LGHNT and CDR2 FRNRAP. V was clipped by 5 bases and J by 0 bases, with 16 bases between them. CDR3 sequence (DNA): TGTGCTAGTGGTACCCTCCCGGTAGCTTCGAACACCGGGGAGCTGTTTTTT. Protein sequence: CASGTLPVASNTGELFF.

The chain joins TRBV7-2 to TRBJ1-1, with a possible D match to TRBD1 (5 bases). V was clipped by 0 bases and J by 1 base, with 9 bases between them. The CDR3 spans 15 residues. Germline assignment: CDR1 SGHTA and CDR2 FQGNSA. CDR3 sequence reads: CASSLASTANTEAFF. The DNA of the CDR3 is TGTGCCAGCAGCTTAGCCTCGACAGCGAACACTGAAGCTTTCTTT.

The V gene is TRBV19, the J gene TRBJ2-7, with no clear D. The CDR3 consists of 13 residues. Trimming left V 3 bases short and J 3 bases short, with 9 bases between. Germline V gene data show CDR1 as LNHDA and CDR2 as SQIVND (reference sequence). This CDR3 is CASSMGSNYEQYF. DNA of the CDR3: TGTGCCAGTAGTATGGGCAGCAACTACGAGCAGTACTTC.

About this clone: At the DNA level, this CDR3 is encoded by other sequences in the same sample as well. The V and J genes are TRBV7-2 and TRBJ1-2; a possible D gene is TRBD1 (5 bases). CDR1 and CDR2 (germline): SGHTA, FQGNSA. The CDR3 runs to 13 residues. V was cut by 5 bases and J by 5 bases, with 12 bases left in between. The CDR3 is CASSPDRDYGYTF. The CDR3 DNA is TGTGCCAGCAGCCCTGACAGAGATTATGGCTACACCTTC.

The CDR3 DNA reads as TGCAGTGCTAAAAGACAGTATGAAGCTTTCTTT. Amino acid sequence: CSAKRQYEAFF. The chain uses TRBV20-1 and TRBJ1-1; maybe TRBD1 (5 bases). The CDR3 is made up of 11 amino acids. V dropped 4 bases and J dropped 7 bases, with 10 bases sitting between them. Germline V gives CDR1 DFQATT, CDR2 SNEGSKA (reference sequence).

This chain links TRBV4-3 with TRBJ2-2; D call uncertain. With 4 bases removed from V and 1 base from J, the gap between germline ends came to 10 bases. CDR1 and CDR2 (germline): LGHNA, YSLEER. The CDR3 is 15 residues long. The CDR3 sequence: CASSRVLENTGELFF. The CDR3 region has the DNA TGCGCCAGCAGCCGCGTTTTAGAGAACACCGGGGAGCTGTTTTTT.

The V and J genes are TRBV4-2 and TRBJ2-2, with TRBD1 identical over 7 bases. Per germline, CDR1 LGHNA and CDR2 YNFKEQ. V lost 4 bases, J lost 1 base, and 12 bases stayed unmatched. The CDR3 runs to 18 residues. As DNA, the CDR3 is TGTGCCAGCAGCCCAGGGGGTTTTAGAGCTATGAACACCGGGGAGCTGTTTTTT. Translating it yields CASSPGGFRAMNTGELFF.

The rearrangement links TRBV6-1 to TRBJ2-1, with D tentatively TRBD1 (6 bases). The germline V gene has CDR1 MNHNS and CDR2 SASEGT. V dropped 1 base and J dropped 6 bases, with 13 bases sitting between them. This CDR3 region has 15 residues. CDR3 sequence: CASSEGTGISNEQFF. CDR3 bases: TGTGCCAGCAGTGAAGGAACAGGGATTAGCAATGAGCAGTTCTTC.

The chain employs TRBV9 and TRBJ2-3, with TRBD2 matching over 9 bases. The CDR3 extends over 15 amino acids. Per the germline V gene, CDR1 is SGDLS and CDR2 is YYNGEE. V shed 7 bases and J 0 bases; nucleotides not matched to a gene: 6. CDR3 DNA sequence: TGTGCCAGCTCCCTAGCGGGGTTTAGCACAGATACGCAGTATTTT. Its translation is CASSLAGFSTDTQYF.

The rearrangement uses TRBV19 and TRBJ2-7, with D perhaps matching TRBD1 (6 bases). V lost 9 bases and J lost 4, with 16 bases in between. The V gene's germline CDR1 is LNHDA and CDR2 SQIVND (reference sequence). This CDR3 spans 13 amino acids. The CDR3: CASRDGGRYEQYF. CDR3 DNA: TGTGCCAGCCGCGATGGGGGCAGGTACGAGCAGTACTTC.

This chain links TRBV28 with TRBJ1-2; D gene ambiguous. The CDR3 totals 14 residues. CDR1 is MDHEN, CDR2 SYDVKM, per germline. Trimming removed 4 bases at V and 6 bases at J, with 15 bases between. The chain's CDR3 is CASSSGGRPDGYTF. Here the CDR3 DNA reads TGTGCCAGCAGTTCCGGAGGACGGCCCGATGGCTACACCTTC.

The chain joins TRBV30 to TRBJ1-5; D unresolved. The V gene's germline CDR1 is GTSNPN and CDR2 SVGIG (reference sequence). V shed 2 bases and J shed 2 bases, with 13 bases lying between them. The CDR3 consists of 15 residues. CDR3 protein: CAWSPRGAGNQPQHF. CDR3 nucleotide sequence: TGTGCCTGGAGTCCCCGGGGTGCGGGCAATCAGCCCCAGCATTTT. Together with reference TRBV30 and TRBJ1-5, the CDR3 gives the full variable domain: SQTIHQWPATLVQPVGSPLSLECTVEGTSNPNLYWYRQAAGRGLQLLFYSVGIGQISSEVPQNLSASRPQDRQFILSSKKLLLSDSGFYLCAWSPRGAGNQPQHFGDGTRLSIL.

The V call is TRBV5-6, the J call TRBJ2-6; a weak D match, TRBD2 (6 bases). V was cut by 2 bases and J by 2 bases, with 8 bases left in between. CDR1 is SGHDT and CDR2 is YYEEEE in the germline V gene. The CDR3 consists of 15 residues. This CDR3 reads CASSFGGTGANVLTF. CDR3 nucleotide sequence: TGTGCCAGCAGCTTCGGAGGGACTGGGGCCAACGTCCTGACTTTC.

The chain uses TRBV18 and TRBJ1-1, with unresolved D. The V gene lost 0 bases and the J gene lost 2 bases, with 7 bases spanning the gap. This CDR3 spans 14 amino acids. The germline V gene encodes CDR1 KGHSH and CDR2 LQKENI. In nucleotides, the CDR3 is TGTGCCAGCTCACCACCATACAGTAACACTGAAGCTTTCTTT. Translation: CASSPPYSNTEAFF.

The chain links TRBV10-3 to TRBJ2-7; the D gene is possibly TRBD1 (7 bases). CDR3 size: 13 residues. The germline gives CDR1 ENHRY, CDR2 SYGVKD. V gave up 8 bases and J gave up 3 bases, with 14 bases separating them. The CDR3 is CAIGGQGVYEQYF. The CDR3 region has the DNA TGTGCCATCGGGGGGCAGGGGGTCTACGAGCAGTACTTC.